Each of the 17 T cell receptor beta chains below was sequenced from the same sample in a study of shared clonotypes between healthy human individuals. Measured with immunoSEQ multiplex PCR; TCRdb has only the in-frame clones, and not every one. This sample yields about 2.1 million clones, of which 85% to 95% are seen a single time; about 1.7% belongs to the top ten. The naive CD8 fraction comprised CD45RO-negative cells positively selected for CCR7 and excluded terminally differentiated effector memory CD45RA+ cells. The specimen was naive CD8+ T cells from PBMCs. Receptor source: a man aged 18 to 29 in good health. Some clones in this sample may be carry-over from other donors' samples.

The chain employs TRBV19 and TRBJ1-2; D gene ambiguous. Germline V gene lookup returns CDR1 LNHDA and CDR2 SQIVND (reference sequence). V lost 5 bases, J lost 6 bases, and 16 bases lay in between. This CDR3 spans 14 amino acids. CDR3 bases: TGTGCCAGTAGTGGGTGGGAAACACTCGATGGCTACACCTTC. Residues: CASSGWETLDGYTF.

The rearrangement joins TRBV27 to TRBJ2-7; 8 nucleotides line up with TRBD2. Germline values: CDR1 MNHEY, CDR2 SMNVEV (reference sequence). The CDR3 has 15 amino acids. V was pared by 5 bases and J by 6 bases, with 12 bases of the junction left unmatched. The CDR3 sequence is CASSLRGGGATEQYF. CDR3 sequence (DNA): TGTGCCAGCAGTCTTCGGGGGGGCGGGGCGACCGAGCAGTACTTC.

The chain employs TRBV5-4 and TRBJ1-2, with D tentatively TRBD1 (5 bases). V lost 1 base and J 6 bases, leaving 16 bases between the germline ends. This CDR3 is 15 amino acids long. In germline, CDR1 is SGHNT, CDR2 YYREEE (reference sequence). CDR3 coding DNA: TGTGCCAGCAGCTTGCCCTCAGGGATTCGCCATGGCTACACCTTC. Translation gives CASSLPSGIRHGYTF.

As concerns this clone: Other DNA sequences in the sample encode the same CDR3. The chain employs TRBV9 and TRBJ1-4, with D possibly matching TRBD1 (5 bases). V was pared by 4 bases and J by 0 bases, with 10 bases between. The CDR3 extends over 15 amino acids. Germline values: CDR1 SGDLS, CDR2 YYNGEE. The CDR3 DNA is TGTGCCAGCAGCCCCGGGGGTGCAACTAATGAAAAACTGTTTTTT. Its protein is CASSPGGATNEKLFF.

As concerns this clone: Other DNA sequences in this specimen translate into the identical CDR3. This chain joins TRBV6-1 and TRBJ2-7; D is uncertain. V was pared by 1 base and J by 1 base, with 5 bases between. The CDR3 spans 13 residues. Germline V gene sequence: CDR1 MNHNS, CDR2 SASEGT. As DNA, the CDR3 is TGTGCCAGCAGTGAAGGGATTTCCTACGAGCAGTACTTC. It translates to CASSEGISYEQYF.

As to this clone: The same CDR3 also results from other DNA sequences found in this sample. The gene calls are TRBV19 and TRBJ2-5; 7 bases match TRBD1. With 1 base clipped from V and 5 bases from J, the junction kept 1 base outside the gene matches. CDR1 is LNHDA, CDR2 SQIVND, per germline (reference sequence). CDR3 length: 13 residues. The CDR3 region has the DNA TGTGCCAGTAGTATAGCCAGGGGGGAGACCCAGTACTTC. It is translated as CASSIARGETQYF.

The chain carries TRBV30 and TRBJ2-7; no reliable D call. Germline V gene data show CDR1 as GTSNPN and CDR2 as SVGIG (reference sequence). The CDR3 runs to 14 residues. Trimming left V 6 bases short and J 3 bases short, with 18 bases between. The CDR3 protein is CACSVIRSSYEQYF. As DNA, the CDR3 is TGTGCCTGCTCAGTCATACGGAGTAGCTACGAGCAGTACTTC.

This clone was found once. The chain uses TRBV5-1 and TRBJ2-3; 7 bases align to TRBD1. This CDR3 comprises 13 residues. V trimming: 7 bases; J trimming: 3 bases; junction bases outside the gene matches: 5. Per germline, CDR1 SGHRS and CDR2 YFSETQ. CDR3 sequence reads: CASDTGETDTQYF. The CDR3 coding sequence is TGCGCCAGCGATACAGGGGAAACAGATACGCAGTATTTT. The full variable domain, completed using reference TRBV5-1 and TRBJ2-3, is KAGVTQTPRYLIKTRGQQVTLSCSPISGHRSVSWYQQTPGQGLQFLFEYFSETQRNKGNFPGRFSGRQFSNSRSEMNVSTLELGDSALYLCASDTGETDTQYFGPGTRLTVL.

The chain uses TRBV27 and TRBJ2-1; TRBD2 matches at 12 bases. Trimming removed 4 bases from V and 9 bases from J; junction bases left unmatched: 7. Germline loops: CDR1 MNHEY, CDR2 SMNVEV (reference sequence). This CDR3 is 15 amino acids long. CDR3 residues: CASSSGLAGFSEQFF. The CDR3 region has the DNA TGTGCCAGCAGTTCGGGACTAGCGGGTTTTTCTGAGCAGTTCTTC.

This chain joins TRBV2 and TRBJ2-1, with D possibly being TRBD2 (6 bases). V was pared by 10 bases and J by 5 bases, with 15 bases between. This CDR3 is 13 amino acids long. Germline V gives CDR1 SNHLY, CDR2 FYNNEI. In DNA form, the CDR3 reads TGTGCCACCGCCGGGACTCTTAACAATGAGCAGTTCTTC. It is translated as CATAGTLNNEQFF.

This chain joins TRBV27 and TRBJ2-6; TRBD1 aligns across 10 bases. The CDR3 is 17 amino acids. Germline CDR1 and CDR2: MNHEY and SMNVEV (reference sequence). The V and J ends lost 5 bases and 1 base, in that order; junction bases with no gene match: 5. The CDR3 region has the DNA TGTGCCAGCAGTACGCGGGACAGGGGATCTGGGGCCAACGTCCTGACTTTC. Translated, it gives CASSTRDRGSGANVLTF.

The CDR3 loop is CASSMAGINTEAFF. The CDR3 DNA follows: TGTGCCAGTAGTATGGCAGGGATAAACACTGAAGCTTTCTTT. The chain carries TRBV19 and TRBJ1-1, with D tentatively TRBD1 (5 bases). Germline CDR1 is LNHDA and CDR2 is SQIVND (reference sequence). V was shortened by 3 bases and J by 2 bases, with 10 bases between the two germline ends. CDR3 length: 14 amino acids.

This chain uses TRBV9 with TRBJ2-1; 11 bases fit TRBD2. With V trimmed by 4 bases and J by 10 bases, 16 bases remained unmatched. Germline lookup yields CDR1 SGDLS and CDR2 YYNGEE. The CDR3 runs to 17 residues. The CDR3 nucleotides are TGTGCCAGCAGCTTACACCGACTAGCGGGAACTGGGGAGGAGCAGTTCTTC. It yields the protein CASSLHRLAGTGEEQFF. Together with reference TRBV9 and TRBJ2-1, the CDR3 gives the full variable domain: DSGVTQTPKHLITATGQRVTLRCSPRSGDLSVYWYQQSLDQGLQFLIQYYNGEERAKGNILERFSAQQFPDLHSELNLSSLELGDSALYFCASSLHRLAGTGEEQFFGPGTRLTVL.

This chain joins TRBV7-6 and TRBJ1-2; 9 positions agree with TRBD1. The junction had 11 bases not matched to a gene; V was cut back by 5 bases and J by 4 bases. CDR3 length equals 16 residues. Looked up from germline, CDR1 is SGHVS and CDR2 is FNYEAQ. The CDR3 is CASSANRDRVAYGYTF. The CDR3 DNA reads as TGTGCCAGCAGCGCGAACCGGGACAGGGTAGCCTATGGCTACACCTTC. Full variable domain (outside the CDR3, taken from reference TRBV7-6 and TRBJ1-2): GAGVSQSPRYKVTKRGQDVALRCDPISGHVSLYWYRQALGQGPEFLTYFNYEAQQDKSGLPNDRFSAERPEGSISTLTIQRTEQRDSAMYRCASSANRDRVAYGYTFGSGTRLTVV.

The CDR3 sequence: CASRLRAWQPQHF. In nucleotides, the CDR3 is TGTGCCAGCAGACTCAGGGCCTGGCAGCCCCAGCATTTT. V is TRBV28 and J is TRBJ1-5; weak D call: TRBD1 (5 bases). The CDR3 loop spans 13 amino acids. Germline lookup yields CDR1 MDHEN and CDR2 SYDVKM. The V end lost 6 bases, the J end lost 7 bases, and 13 bases lay between the germline ends.

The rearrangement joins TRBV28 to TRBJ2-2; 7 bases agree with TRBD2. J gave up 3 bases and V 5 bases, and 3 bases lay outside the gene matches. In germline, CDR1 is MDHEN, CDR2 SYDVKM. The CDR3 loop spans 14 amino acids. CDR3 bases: TGTGCCAGCAGTACCGGGGGGTACACCGGGGAGCTGTTTTTT. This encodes CASSTGGYTGELFF.

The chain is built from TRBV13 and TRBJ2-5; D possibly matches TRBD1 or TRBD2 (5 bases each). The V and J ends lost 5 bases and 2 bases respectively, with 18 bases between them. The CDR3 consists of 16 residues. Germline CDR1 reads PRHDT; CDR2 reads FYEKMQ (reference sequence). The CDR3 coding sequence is TGTGCCAGCAGCCCCCGCGGGCTTGGGGCTCAAGAGACCCAGTACTTC. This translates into CASSPRGLGAQETQYF. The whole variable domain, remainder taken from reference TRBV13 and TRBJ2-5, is AAGVIQSPRHLIKEKRETATLKCYPIPRHDTVYWYQQGPGQDPQFLISFYEKMQSDKGSIPDRFSAQQFSDYHSELNMSSLELGDSALYFCASSPRGLGAQETQYFGPGTRLLVL.